The T cell receptor beta chain described here comes from a study of vaccination effects on CD4 cells after COVID-19. Study-wide background: A median of 72 days separated the second dose and sampling.

The data were produced by immunoSEQ multiplex PCR, yet TCRdb's version contains in-frame clones alone and is incomplete. The table shows some 40,000 clones, with around two thirds occurring only once. This CDR3 is 15 amino acids long. With 5 bases removed from V and 4 bases from J, the gap between germline ends came to 18 bases. Germline lookup yields CDR1 SGHVS and CDR2 FNYEAQ. A 10-day culture period preceded the isolation of CD4+ T cells. The participants, recipients of two vaccine doses, got either BNT162b2 or mRNA-1273. None of these healthy vaccinees had been infected with SARS-CoV-2 before vaccination. The sample holds a few counts of this clone. Its antigen is not known.

The chain has TRBV7-6 and TRBJ2-7; D possibly matches TRBD1 or TRBD2 (5 bases each). The sequence was collected from a human donor who received a COVID-19 vaccine. Material: CD4+ T cells from PBMCs cultured without peptide, obtained after COVID-19 vaccination. The chain's CDR3 is CASSPQSGANYEQYF. The CDR3 region has the DNA TGTGCCAGCAGCCCCCAGTCCGGGGCCAATTACGAGCAGTACTTC.